Following are 17 T cell receptor beta chains from one sample sequenced in a study of T cell responses to AZD1222 COVID-19 vaccine. Generated by immunoSEQ multiplex PCR, the TCRdb table keeps only in-frame clones and is missing some. The top ten clones hold roughly 4.1% of a sample with some 120,000 clones, around nine tenths of them seen once. The sequencing here drew on peripheral blood, taken on day 0 of AZD1222 vaccination. The receptor set was obtained from an adult in good health.

DNA for the CDR3: TGTGCCAGCAGCTTTACCAGCGGGTTCCAGCCCCAGCATTTT. Its translation: CASSFTSGFQPQHF. The rearrangement joins TRBV7-9 to TRBJ1-5; D is uncertain. Trimming removed 3 bases from V and 7 bases from J, with 13 bases in between. The CDR3 contains 14 residues. Per the germline V gene, CDR1 is SEHNR and CDR2 is FQNEAQ (reference sequence).

J is TRBJ1-2 and V is TRBV10-2, with D possibly matching TRBD1 (5 bases). Trimming removed 7 bases at V and 6 bases at J, with 21 bases between. The CDR3 covers 15 residues. Germline V CDR1 and CDR2: WSHSY, SAAADI. Written as DNA, the CDR3 is TGCGCCAGCAAAACGAGGCAGGGTCAGTGGGATGGCTACACCTTC. Translation gives CASKTRQGQWDGYTF.

This rearrangement joins TRBV5-1 to TRBJ1-1; D is unresolved. V was trimmed by 1 base and J by 2 bases, leaving 9 bases between them. From germline, CDR1 is SGHRS and CDR2 YFSETQ. The CDR3 length is 14 residues. The CDR3 reads CASSLLGSNTEAFF. The DNA for the CDR3 is TGCGCCAGCAGCTTGTTAGGATCCAACACTGAAGCTTTCTTT.

The chain employs TRBV27 and TRBJ1-2, with a possible D match to TRBD1 (5 bases). The V gene lost 7 bases and the J gene lost 5 bases, with 14 bases spanning the gap. CDR3 size: 13 residues. Germline V gene data show CDR1 as MNHEY and CDR2 as SMNVEV (reference sequence). Here the CDR3 DNA reads TGTGCCAGCAACAAGGCGGGGGGGTATGGCTACACCTTC. Protein product: CASNKAGGYGYTF.

The V call is TRBV5-1, the J call TRBJ2-7; D might be TRBD2 (6 bases). The V end was cut by 4 bases, the J end by 0 bases, with 23 bases between. CDR3 size: 18 residues. Germline CDR1 SGHRS, CDR2 YFSETQ. The CDR3 DNA follows: TGCGCCAGCAGCCCCCGGGCTCCAAGTAGCGGCTACTCCTACGAGCAGTACTTC. This codes for CASSPRAPSSGYSYEQYF.

The chain uses TRBV3-1 (or the pseudogene TRBV3-2) and TRBJ1-2, with D possibly TRBD1 on 5 matching bases. The CDR3 covers 16 residues. CDR1 LGHDT and CDR2 YNNKEL come from the germline V gene (reference sequence). Trimming shortened V by 0 bases and J by 2 bases, and 13 bases separated the two germline ends. This CDR3 is CASSQESAGRNYGYTF. The CDR3 DNA sequence: TGTGCCAGCAGCCAAGAAAGTGCAGGGAGAAACTATGGCTACACCTTC.

The CDR3 spells CASSVQGGYGYTF. The CDR3 region has the DNA TGTGCCAGCAGTGTACAGGGAGGCTATGGCTACACCTTC. This sequence joins TRBV12-3 or TRBV12-4 and TRBJ1-2; D possibly corresponds to TRBD1 (6 bases). This CDR3 is built from 13 residues. Trimming removed 5 bases from V and 4 bases from J, with 11 bases in between.

This clone was found once. The chain employs TRBV6-5 and TRBJ1-5, with D possibly being TRBD1 (6 bases). Germline CDR1 MNHEY, CDR2 SVGAGI. The CDR3 runs 15 residues. V was pared by 7 bases and J by 4 bases, with 17 bases between. CDR3 in amino acids: CASTPRWGANQPQHF. The CDR3 DNA reads TGTGCCAGCACCCCGCGTTGGGGGGCGAATCAGCCCCAGCATTTT.

The chain links TRBV5-1 to TRBJ1-1; 7 nucleotides agree with TRBD1. V was clipped by 2 bases and J by 3 bases; unmatched bases: 7. The CDR3 has 15 amino acids. CDR1 is SGHRS, CDR2 YFSETQ, per germline. DNA for the CDR3: TGCGCCAGCAGCTTTCGACAGGGCATTGACACTGAAGCTTTCTTT. As protein: CASSFRQGIDTEAFF.

This clone has a single count. The chain recombines TRBV18 with TRBJ1-2; possibly TRBD1 for D (5 bases). The CDR3 is 13 amino acids. CDR1 is KGHSH and CDR2 is LQKENI in the germline V gene. Trimming removed 3 bases from V and 8 bases from J, with 13 bases in between. The CDR3 loop is CASSPTDKEGYTF. CDR3 nucleotides: TGTGCCAGCTCACCGACGGACAAGGAGGGCTACACCTTC.

The J gene is TRBJ1-1, the V gene TRBV12-3 or TRBV12-4, with a weak D call TRBD1 (5 bases). This CDR3 contains 13 residues. V was clipped by 6 bases and J by 1 base, with 9 bases between them. CDR3 amino acids: CASRGDPNTEAFF. The CDR3 bases are TGTGCCAGCAGGGGGGACCCGAACACTGAAGCTTTCTTT.

The table lists this clone with a few counts. This sequence joins TRBV7-8 and TRBJ1-5; 7 bases agree with TRBD1. Germline V lookup: CDR1 SGHVS, CDR2 FQNEAQ. The J segment lost 9 bases and the V segment lost 2 bases, leaving 7 bases of the junction unmatched. CDR3 length equals 14 residues. The CDR3 region is CASSLSRGPGPQHF. In nucleotides, the CDR3 is TGTGCCAGCAGCTTATCAAGGGGGCCTGGGCCCCAGCATTTT. Full variable domain (outside the CDR3, taken from reference TRBV7-8 and TRBJ1-5): GAGVSQSPRYKVAKRGQDVALRCDPISGHVSLFWYQQALGQGPEFLTYFQNEAQLDKSGLPSDRFFAERPEGSVSTLKIQRTQQEDSAVYLCASSLSRGPGPQHFGDGTRLSIL.

The sample holds one count of this clone. The rearrangement joins TRBV6-2 or TRBV6-3 to TRBJ2-7, with D unclear. The germline CDR1 and CDR2 sequences are MNHEY and SVGEGT. The CDR3 has 17 amino acids. V was trimmed by 2 bases and J by 0 bases, leaving 17 bases between them. The CDR3 nucleotides read TGTGCCAGCAGTTACGTCCTCGGTGCGGCGTACTCCTACGAGCAGTACTTC. Translating gives CASSYVLGAAYSYEQYF.

This sequence joins TRBV9 and TRBJ2-7; 7 bases agree with TRBD1. V lost 0 bases, J lost 0 bases, and 6 bases stayed unmatched. In germline, CDR1 is SGDLS, CDR2 YYNGEE. The CDR3 spans 16 residues. The CDR3 DNA is TGTGCCAGCAGCGTAGGAGGACAGGTCAGCTCCTACGAGCAGTACTTC. Protein: CASSVGGQVSSYEQYF. Supplemented by reference TRBV9 and TRBJ2-7, the full variable domain reads DSGVTQTPKHLITATGQRVTLRCSPRSGDLSVYWYQQSLDQGLQFLIQYYNGEERAKGNILERFSAQQFPDLHSELNLSSLELGDSALYFCASSVGGQVSSYEQYFGPGTRLTVT.

V and J are TRBV9 and TRBJ1-2; D ambiguous. The CDR3 covers 12 residues. Trimming pared 6 bases from V and 5 bases from J, leaving 11 bases between. CDR1 and CDR2 from the germline V gene are SGDLS and YYNGEE. CDR3: CASTLVRYGYTF. In DNA, the CDR3 is TGTGCCAGCACCCTCGTTAGATATGGCTACACCTTC.

This clone was counted once. The rearrangement uses TRBV2 and TRBJ1-2, with 7 nucleotides matching TRBD1. With V trimmed by 7 bases and J by 4 bases, 9 bases remained unmatched. The CDR3 has 14 residues. Looked up from germline, CDR1 is SNHLY and CDR2 is FYNNEI. CDR3 in DNA: TGTGCCAGCAACGAACAGGGGACCCTCTATGGCTACACCTTC. Protein sequence: CASNEQGTLYGYTF.

This clone was counted between two and nine times. The rearrangement joins TRBV2 to TRBJ2-6, with D uncertain. CDR1 SNHLY and CDR2 FYNNEI come from the germline V gene. The CDR3 sequence is 16 residues long. V gave up 6 bases and J gave up 5 bases, with 17 bases separating them. In DNA form, the CDR3 reads TGTGCCAGCAGACCAGACCCCCGTGTTCGGGCCAACGTCCTGACTTTC. Its translation: CASRPDPRVRANVLTF.